What follows are 13 T cell receptor beta chains derived from one specimen sequenced in a study of identical twins' blood T cells (dated by TCRdb to about 2013). The library was made by 5' RACE. Instrument used: Illumina Genome Analyzer IIx. TCRdb reanalyzed the raw reads on its own, using fastp at Q25 for trimming and MiXCR for clone calling, and kept in-frame beta chains. Identical CDR3 proteins give one entry, which carries the most common genes and DNA. In this sample the table shows about 370,000 distinct CDR3 sequences, 25% to 35% of which occur a single time. 6% to 7% of the sample rests with the top ten. Sequencing was done on a sample of PBMCs. Receptors originate from a woman aged 18-55 years in good health.

This clonotype was seen more than once but under ten times. This chain joins TRBV27 and TRBJ2-7; no clear D gene. Trimming took off 6 bases at V and 9 bases at J, with 12 bases between the two ends. The germline CDR1 and CDR2 sequences are MNHEY and SMNVEV (reference sequence). CDR3 length equals 11 residues. The CDR3 region is CASRSGPLQYF. The CDR3 DNA follows: TGTGCCAGCAGGTCGGGCCCCTTGCAGTACTTC.

This clonotype was counted a few times. The chain has TRBV9 and TRBJ2-2, with D hard to call. Looked up from germline, CDR1 is SGDLS and CDR2 is YYNGEE. The CDR3 spans 17 residues. The V and J ends lost 0 bases and 2 bases respectively, with 14 bases between them. The chain's CDR3 is CASSVVSMGSNTGELFF. CDR3 DNA: TGTGCCAGCAGCGTAGTATCAATGGGCAGCAACACCGGGGAGCTGTTTTTT.

This clonotype came up a few times. CDR3 sequence (DNA): TGCAGCGTTCGCGGCCTAGATTATGGCTACACCTTC. Its protein is CSVRGLDYGYTF. The chain uses TRBV29-1 and TRBJ1-2; D gene ambiguous. The CDR3 is 12 residues long. V lost 5 bases and J lost 5, with 12 bases in between. Germline assignment: CDR1 SQVTM and CDR2 ANQGSEA.

Details on this clonotype: A junction end diverges from the germline sequence, so it may reflect a read error. The chain links TRBV20-1 to TRBJ1-1; D is uncertain. The CDR3 runs to 11 residues. Germline V lookup: CDR1 DFQATT, CDR2 SNEGSKA (reference sequence). CDR3 residues: CGARSELEAFF. In DNA, the CDR3 is TGCGGTGCTAGGTCGGAGTTAGAGGCTTTCTTT.

V gene TRBV7-2 combines with J gene TRBJ2-3, with 9 bases aligning to TRBD2. Germline V gives CDR1 SGHTA, CDR2 FQGNSA. Germline trimming cut 4 bases from V and 4 bases from J; bases unmatched to any gene: 9. The CDR3 has 16 residues. CDR3 nucleotides: TGTGCCAGCAGCTATTTAGCGGGAGCGGGGCCAGATACGCAGTATTTT. Amino acid sequence: CASSYLAGAGPDTQYF.

This chain joins TRBV2 and TRBJ2-2; D is unclear. This CDR3 contains 14 residues. Trimming removed 1 base from V and 5 bases from J, with 8 bases in between. In germline, CDR1 is SNHLY, CDR2 FYNNEI. In DNA form, the CDR3 reads TGTGCCAGCAGTGAAGACAGCCCAACCGGGGAGCTGTTTTTT. Translating it yields CASSEDSPTGELFF.

This clonotype showed up just a few times. This sequence joins TRBV18 and TRBJ1-1; D remains ambiguous. The V gene's germline CDR1 is KGHSH and CDR2 LQKENI. V lost 4 bases, J lost 6 bases, and 12 bases lay in between. The CDR3 runs 13 residues. As DNA, the CDR3 is TGTGCCAGCTCACGGGAGATGGAGGCTGAAGCTTTCTTT. Translating gives CASSREMEAEAFF.

The genes are TRBV27 and TRBJ1-5; no clear D gene. CDR1 and CDR2 (germline): MNHEY, SMNVEV (reference sequence). V lost 5 bases, J lost 5 bases, and 16 bases lay in between. The CDR3 covers 15 residues. Written as DNA, the CDR3 is TGTGCCAGCAGTCTAAGATGGGGATTGCATCAGCCCCAGCATTTT. It specifies CASSLRWGLHQPQHF.

This clonotype was observed a handful of times. The chain recombines TRBV6-2 or TRBV6-3 with TRBJ1-2; 8 bases line up with TRBD1. Losses at the gene ends were 7 bases for V and 8 bases for J; bases not matched to a gene: 15. Per the germline V gene, CDR1 is MNHEY and CDR2 is SVGEGT. The CDR3 spans 15 residues. The CDR3 protein is CASTEPPRTGTGYTF. The CDR3, as DNA: TGTGCCAGCACCGAACCCCCCCGGACAGGGACCGGCTACACCTTC.

Remarks on this clonotype: A much larger clone is a single base away; this may be a read error. The rearrangement joins TRBV6-5 to TRBJ2-2; D not resolved. Germline-derived CDR1 and CDR2 are MNHEY and SVGAGI. This CDR3 is 14 amino acids long. The CDR3 spells CACSTGLNTGELFF. The CDR3 DNA sequence: TGTGCCTGCAGTACCGGGCTCAACACCGGGGAGCTGTTTTTT.

The chain employs TRBV20-1 and TRBJ1-2; 7 bases agree with TRBD1. CDR1 and CDR2 (germline): DFQATT, SNEGSKA (reference sequence). The length of the CDR3 is 15 residues. V shed 2 bases and J 1 base; nucleotides not matched to a gene: 7. The CDR3 region is CSARKGQPFNYGYTF. In DNA, the CDR3 is TGCAGTGCTAGAAAGGGACAGCCCTTTAACTATGGCTACACCTTC.

In the case of this clonotype: A much larger clone differs from this one at a single base, so this may be a read error. This chain connects TRBV12-3 or TRBV12-4 to TRBJ1-4, with D unresolved. This CDR3 comprises 13 residues. Between the trimmed V and J ends, which lost 8 bases and 7 bases, there was a span of 14 bases. CDR3 bases: TGTGCCAGCGGTTGGCGTGGCGGTGAAAAACTGTTTTTT. Protein: CASGWRGGEKLFF.

The V call is TRBV29-1, the J call TRBJ1-5; TRBD1 is a possible D gene (6 bases). Germline V CDR1 and CDR2: SQVTM, ANQGSEA. The V and J ends lost 4 bases and 3 bases respectively, with 13 bases between them. The CDR3 spans 14 residues. As DNA, the CDR3 is TGCAGCGTTGCTTGGGGGGCTAACAATCAGCCCCAGCATTTT. Translation: CSVAWGANNQPQHF.